This paragraph covers one T cell receptor (beta chain) sequence. The sample belongs to a study of cytomegalovirus exposure and HLA in healthy donors. The PCR made use of 60 Vbeta and 13 Jbeta primers. The protocol was immunoSEQ multiplex PCR, while the TCRdb copy is restricted to in-frame clones and leaves out a portion. The table records some 200,000 clones, 70% of them present only once. This TCR came from a man in his forties or fifties in good health and CMV-seropositive. Sequenced: PBMCs.

CDR3 nucleotide sequence: TGTGCCAGCAGCTGGGGACAGCGCTCTGGAAACACCATATATTTT. Residues: CASSWGQRSGNTIYF. The rearrangement joins TRBV5-6 to TRBJ1-3, with 7 bases matching TRBD1. The V gene's germline CDR1 is SGHDT and CDR2 YYEEEE. J lost 0 bases, V lost 3 bases, and 3 bases had no gene match. This CDR3 is built from 15 residues.